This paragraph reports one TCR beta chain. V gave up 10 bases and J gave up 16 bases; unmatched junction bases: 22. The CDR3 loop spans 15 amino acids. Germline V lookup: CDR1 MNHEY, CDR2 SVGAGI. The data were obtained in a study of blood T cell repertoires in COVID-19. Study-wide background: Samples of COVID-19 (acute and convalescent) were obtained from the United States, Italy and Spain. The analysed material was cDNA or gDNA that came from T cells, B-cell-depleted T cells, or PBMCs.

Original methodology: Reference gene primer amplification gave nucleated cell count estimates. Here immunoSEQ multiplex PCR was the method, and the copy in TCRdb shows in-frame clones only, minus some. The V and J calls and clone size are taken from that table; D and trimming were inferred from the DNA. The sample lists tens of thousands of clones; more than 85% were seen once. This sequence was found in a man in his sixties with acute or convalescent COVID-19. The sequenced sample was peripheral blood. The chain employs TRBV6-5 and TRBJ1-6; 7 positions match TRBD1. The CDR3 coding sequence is TGTGCCACCTCAAGAGGGGGCAGGGGGACCATAATTCTCCACTTT. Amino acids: CATSRGGRGTIILHF.